The 4 T cell receptor beta chains below were found in one sample sequenced in a study of OX40 agonist ivuxolimab in advanced cancers. Assay: immunoSEQ multiplex PCR; the TCRdb copy retains only in-frame clones and omits some. Among over 35,000 clones listed, around 89% were seen once. The sequences come from CD4+ or CD8+ T cells sorted from blood, collected in a trial of the OX40 agonist ivuxolimab. These receptor sequences come from an adult with an advanced solid tumor such as melanoma, head and neck, liver or kidney cancer.

The chain uses TRBV11-2 and TRBJ1-2, with 7 nucleotides matching TRBD1. Germline V CDR1 and CDR2: SGHAT, FQNNGV. V lost 6 bases to trimming and J lost 8 bases; unmatched junction nucleotides: 6. CDR3 length equals 12 residues. The chain's CDR3 is CASRPPGGGYTF. The CDR3 DNA sequence: TGTGCCAGCAGGCCCCCAGGGGGAGGCTACACCTTC.

The chain uses TRBV7-9 and TRBJ1-6; no clear D. V dropped 8 bases and J dropped 6 bases, with 8 bases sitting between them. This CDR3 comprises 12 residues. In germline, CDR1 is SEHNR, CDR2 FQNEAQ (reference sequence). CDR3 loop: CASQEGNSPLHF. CDR3 DNA sequence: TGTGCCAGCCAGGAGGGTAATTCACCCCTCCACTTT. Full variable domain (rest looked up from reference TRBV7-9 and TRBJ1-6): DTGVSQNPRHKITKRGQNVTFRCDPISEHNRLYWYRQTLGQGPEFLTYFQNEAQLEKSRLLSDRFSAERPKGSFSTLEIQRTEQGDSAMYLCASQEGNSPLHFGNGTRLTVT.

This clone was seen only a few times. The chain couples TRBV6-5 to TRBJ2-1; 9 nucleotides match TRBD2. Germline V CDR1 and CDR2: MNHEY, SVGAGI. This CDR3 spans 15 amino acids. V dropped 0 bases and J dropped 10; count of bases not matched to a gene: 7. As DNA, the CDR3 is TGTGCCAGCAGTTACTCTGCGGGGGGGCCTAGGGAGCAGTTCTTC. It encodes CASSYSAGGPREQFF.

This chain connects TRBV27 to TRBJ1-1, with D tentatively TRBD1 (5 bases). Trimming left V 8 bases short and J 3 bases short, with 10 bases between. This CDR3 is built from 12 residues. Germline loops: CDR1 MNHEY, CDR2 SMNVEV (reference sequence). This CDR3 is CASAGWYTEAFF. The CDR3, as DNA: TGTGCCAGCGCAGGGTGGTACACTGAAGCTTTCTTT.